What follows are 32 T cell receptor beta chains derived from one specimen sequenced in a study of graft-versus-host responses after intestinal transplantation. The repertoire was sequenced with immunoSEQ multiplex PCR; TCRdb's copy has only in-frame clones and lacks some. The sample yields approximately 90,000 clones, roughly 80% seen once. Antigen specificity for these receptors is unknown. The sample consisted of unstimulated CD4+ T cells sorted from spleen or lymph node cells, taken before intestinal transplant. The receptors were sampled from a human donor who received an intestinal transplant.

In this sample, this clone turned up a few times. The chain uses TRBV14 and TRBJ2-4; perhaps TRBD2 as D (7 bases). CDR1 and CDR2 from the germline V gene are SGHDN and FVKESK. Trimming cost V 0 bases and J 6 bases, with 15 bases left between them. The CDR3 contains 16 residues. CDR3 DNA: TGTGCCAGCAGCCAAGAGAGGGGGGGCTTCAGAAACATTCAGTACTTC. Its protein is CASSQERGGFRNIQYF.

V gene TRBV2 combines with J gene TRBJ2-2; the match to TRBD1 covers 11 bases. Germline V lookup: CDR1 SNHLY, CDR2 FYNNEI. This CDR3 is 16 amino acids long. After removal of 7 bases from V and 4 bases from J, the junction contained 8 bases not matched to a gene. CDR3 in DNA: TGTGCCAGCACCTCCGGGACAGGGGGTTTCACCGGGGAGCTGTTTTTT. Its protein is CASTSGTGGFTGELFF.

V and J are TRBV7-9 and TRBJ2-7, with D unresolved. Per the germline V gene, CDR1 is SEHNR and CDR2 is FQNEAQ (reference sequence). This CDR3 is built from 12 residues. The V gene lost 3 bases and the J gene lost 4 bases, with 7 bases spanning the gap. The CDR3 bases are TGTGCCAGCAGCTTTCTACCGTACGAGCAGTACTTC. Its protein product is CASSFLPYEQYF.

The rearrangement links TRBV15 to TRBJ2-3; 7 nucleotides match TRBD1. J lost 1 base, V lost 5 bases, and 6 bases had no gene match. Germline loops: CDR1 LNHNV, CDR2 YYDKDF (reference sequence). The CDR3 runs 15 residues. The CDR3 coding sequence is TGTGCCACCAGCTTACGACAGGGTGGCACAGATACGCAGTATTTT. It codes for CATSLRQGGTDTQYF.

The rearrangement joins TRBV28 to TRBJ2-1, with 9 bases that match TRBD2. Germline values: CDR1 MDHEN, CDR2 SYDVKM. CDR3 length: 14 residues. The J segment lost 2 bases and the V segment lost 9 bases, leaving 5 bases of the junction unmatched. The CDR3 sequence is CASETSGTYNEQFF. The CDR3 nucleotides are TGTGCCAGTGAGACTAGCGGCACCTACAATGAGCAGTTCTTC. Using reference TRBV28 and TRBJ2-1 for the parts outside the CDR3, the full variable domain is DVKVTQSSRYLVKRTGEKVFLECVQDMDHENMFWYRQDPGLGLRLIYFSYDVKMKEKGDIPEGYSVSREKKERFSLILESASTNQTSMYLCASETSGTYNEQFFGPGTRLTVL.

This clone turned up a few times. The chain uses TRBV5-1 and TRBJ1-1; the match to TRBD1 covers 8 bases. The CDR3 spans 15 residues. Germline V gene data show CDR1 as SGHRS and CDR2 as YFSETQ. After removal of 3 bases from V and 6 bases from J, the junction contained 10 bases not matched to a gene. DNA of the CDR3: TGCGCCAGCAGCTCTGGACAGGGTGGCAGGTCTGAAGCTTTCTTT. Translated: CASSSGQGGRSEAFF.

The rearrangement uses TRBV5-4 and TRBJ1-4; unclear D gene. Trimming pared 0 bases from V and 8 bases from J, leaving 17 bases between. Germline lookup yields CDR1 SGHNT and CDR2 YYREEE (reference sequence). This CDR3 is built from 16 residues. CDR3 region: CASSLGTGTLREKLFF. CDR3 nucleotide sequence: TGTGCCAGCAGCTTGGGGACGGGAACCCTACGGGAAAAACTGTTTTTT. Combining the CDR3 with reference TRBV5-4 and TRBJ1-4 gives the whole variable domain ETGVTQSPTHLIKTRGQQVTLRCSSQSGHNTVSWYQQALGQGPQFIFQYYREEENGRGNFPPRFSGLQFPNYSSELNVNALELDDSALYLCASSLGTGTLREKLFFGSGTQLSVL.

This clone was observed a single time. V usage is TRBV6-5 and J usage is TRBJ2-3; D gene unclear. Trimming removed 4 bases from V and 5 bases from J, with 7 bases in between. CDR3 length: 12 amino acids. Germline V gene lookup returns CDR1 MNHEY and CDR2 SVGAGI. CDR3 DNA: TGTGCCAGCAGTTCTACGGGAGATACGCAGTATTTT. This translates into CASSSTGDTQYF.

The gene calls are TRBV9 and TRBJ1-1; no reliable D call. CDR1 is SGDLS and CDR2 is YYNGEE in the germline V gene. This CDR3 is built from 15 residues. Trimming took 1 base from V and 3 from J, leaving 13 bases between them. CDR3 sequence reads: CASSVSLGRDTEAFF. CDR3 coding DNA: TGTGCCAGCAGCGTATCTTTGGGCCGTGACACTGAAGCTTTCTTT.

The rearrangement joins TRBV7-8 to TRBJ1-5, with 10 bases matching TRBD1. This CDR3 is built from 16 residues. V trimming: 1 base; J trimming: 7 bases; junction bases outside the gene matches: 7. Germline V lookup: CDR1 SGHVS, CDR2 FQNEAQ. CDR3 DNA: TGTGCCAGCAGCTTAGAGGGACAGGGGTTACTCCAGCCCCAGCATTTT. Translated: CASSLEGQGLLQPQHF.

V is TRBV11-1 and J is TRBJ1-1; maybe TRBD1 (5 bases). Trimming took off 3 bases at V and 5 bases at J, with 13 bases between the two ends. The CDR3 spans 14 residues. Germline-derived CDR1 and CDR2 are SGHAT and FQDESV (reference sequence). DNA for the CDR3: TGTGCCAGCAGCTTCCCGGGTCAGGGAACTGAAGCTTTCTTT. This sequence encodes CASSFPGQGTEAFF.

The chain has TRBV4-1 and TRBJ1-3; TRBD1 might be the D (6 bases). Between the trimmed V and J ends, which lost 7 bases and 3 bases, there was a span of 13 bases. Germline CDR1 is MGHRA and CDR2 is YSYEKL. CDR3 length equals 14 residues. Here the CDR3 DNA reads TGCGCCAGCACCGGACAGATTGATGGAAACACCATATATTTT. The encoded protein is CASTGQIDGNTIYF.

This chain connects TRBV11-2 to TRBJ1-1, with 7 nucleotides matching TRBD1. V trimming: 5 bases; J trimming: 6 bases; junction bases outside the gene matches: 12. Germline V gene data show CDR1 as SGHAT and CDR2 as FQNNGV. CDR3 length: 15 amino acids. The CDR3 here is CASSPRTGPGAEAFF. CDR3 DNA sequence: TGTGCCAGCAGCCCCCGGACAGGCCCGGGAGCTGAAGCTTTCTTT.

The gene calls are TRBV19 and TRBJ2-7, with 8 bases identical to TRBD1. The CDR3 length is 14 residues. CDR1 LNHDA and CDR2 SQIVND come from the germline V gene (reference sequence). After removal of 7 bases from V and 2 bases from J, the junction contained 7 bases not matched to a gene. The CDR3 coding sequence is TGTGCCAGTACCTCGGACAGGGCCCCCTACGAGCAGTACTTC. Its translation is CASTSDRAPYEQYF.

The rearrangement joins TRBV30 to TRBJ2-1; 7 positions match TRBD2. The V gene end was trimmed by 5 bases and the J gene end by 6 bases; junction bases not matched to a gene: 13. The CDR3 loop spans 15 amino acids. CDR1 and CDR2 (germline): GTSNPN, SVGIG (reference sequence). CDR3 sequence (DNA): TGTGCCTGGGAGCTCCAGCGGGGCAAGGCCAATGAGCAGTTCTTC. Its translation: CAWELQRGKANEQFF.

The chain links TRBV5-1 to TRBJ2-5; 8 bases are a match to TRBD1. Trimming cost V 6 bases and J 2 bases; bases outside gene matches: 6. Germline V gene sequence: CDR1 SGHRS, CDR2 YFSETQ. The CDR3 length is 14 residues. The CDR3 DNA is TGCGCCAGCAAGACAGGGGCCCTTCAAGAGACCCAGTACTTC. Encoded protein: CASKTGALQETQYF. Combining the CDR3 with reference TRBV5-1 and TRBJ2-5 gives the whole variable domain KAGVTQTPRYLIKTRGQQVTLSCSPISGHRSVSWYQQTPGQGLQFLFEYFSETQRNKGNFPGRFSGRQFSNSRSEMNVSTLELGDSALYLCASKTGALQETQYFGPGTRLLVL.

The chain has TRBV18 and TRBJ2-3, with 12 bases lining up with TRBD2. In germline, CDR1 is KGHSH, CDR2 LQKENI. The CDR3 covers 15 residues. With 4 bases clipped from V and 5 bases from J, the junction kept 4 bases outside the gene matches. CDR3 region: CASSRGLAGIDTQYF. The CDR3 nucleotides are TGTGCCAGCTCACGCGGACTAGCGGGAATAGATACGCAGTATTTT.

J is TRBJ1-6 and V is TRBV28; D is possibly TRBD1 (6 bases). Germline CDR1 MDHEN, CDR2 SYDVKM. The V and J ends lost 6 bases and 7 bases respectively, with 13 bases between them. The CDR3 loop spans 14 amino acids. The CDR3 loop is CASSPPGTNSPLHF. The CDR3, as DNA: TGTGCCAGCAGCCCTCCGGGGACAAATTCACCCCTCCACTTT.

The V call is TRBV5-4, the J call TRBJ2-3; TRBD2 aligns across 11 bases. The CDR3 has 16 amino acids. V trimming: 3 bases; J trimming: 6 bases; junction bases outside the gene matches: 9. Germline V CDR1 and CDR2: SGHNT, YYREEE (reference sequence). The CDR3 reads CASSSTSGRDLDTQYF. In nucleotides, the CDR3 is TGTGCCAGCAGCTCCACTAGCGGGAGAGATTTGGATACGCAGTATTTT.

The chain is built from TRBV30 and TRBJ1-5, with D maybe TRBD1 (6 bases). CDR3 length: 13 residues. The germline V gene encodes CDR1 GTSNPN and CDR2 SVGIG (reference sequence). The germline V and J ends were trimmed by 2 bases and 11 bases, with 16 bases remaining between them. CDR3 amino acids: CAWSYGGQQAQHF. Here the CDR3 DNA reads TGTGCCTGGAGTTACGGGGGGCAACAGGCCCAGCATTTT.

Comments on this clone: Other nucleotide sequences from this sample produce the same CDR3. The rearrangement uses TRBV5-1 and TRBJ1-1; D is possibly TRBD1 (5 bases). V lost 1 base and J lost 1, with 5 bases in between. Germline V gene lookup returns CDR1 SGHRS and CDR2 YFSETQ. The CDR3 contains 13 residues. This CDR3 is CASSLTGNTEAFF. CDR3 bases: TGCGCCAGCAGCTTGACAGGGAACACTGAAGCTTTCTTT.

The chain recombines TRBV28 with TRBJ1-2; D is ambiguous. The CDR3 extends over 13 amino acids. Germline-derived CDR1 and CDR2 are MDHEN and SYDVKM. V was trimmed by 5 bases and J by 4 bases, leaving 11 bases between them. The CDR3 region has the DNA TGTGCCAGCAGTCCTCAGGTTCTCTATGGCTACACCTTC. Residues: CASSPQVLYGYTF.

The chain links TRBV7-9 to TRBJ1-4; 7 bases line up with TRBD1. Trimming cost V 4 bases and J 4 bases; bases outside gene matches: 9. This CDR3 has 16 amino acids. Per germline, CDR1 SEHNR and CDR2 FQNEAQ (reference sequence). The CDR3 reads CASSSTGDWGNEKLFF. CDR3 sequence (DNA): TGTGCCAGCAGCTCTACAGGGGATTGGGGTAATGAAAAACTGTTTTTT.

This chain links TRBV4-1 with TRBJ1-5, with a possible D match to TRBD1 (5 bases). Germline CDR1 and CDR2: MGHRA and YSYEKL. The CDR3 runs 19 residues. The germline V and J ends were trimmed by 1 base and 2 bases, with 21 bases remaining between them. CDR3 sequence reads: CASSQGISGTGVGNQPQHF. The CDR3 coding sequence is TGCGCCAGCAGCCAAGGGATAAGTGGGACGGGAGTTGGCAATCAGCCCCAGCATTTT.

In this sample, this clone turned up once. The chain carries TRBV6-1 and TRBJ2-7; tentatively, D is TRBD2 (6 bases). The CDR3 contains 15 residues. Trimming cost V 4 bases and J 4 bases, with 17 bases left between them. Germline CDR1 and CDR2: MNHNS and SASEGT. The CDR3 coding sequence is TGTGCCAGCAGTGGGCCAAACCGGGACTTTTACGAGCAGTACTTC. This codes for CASSGPNRDFYEQYF.

The rearrangement joins TRBV5-4 to TRBJ2-1; perhaps TRBD2 as D (6 bases). CDR1 and CDR2 from the germline V gene are SGHNT and YYREEE (reference sequence). The CDR3 contains 15 residues. V lost 4 bases and J 3 bases, leaving 14 bases between the germline ends. The CDR3 sequence: CASSTRPSDYNEQFF. CDR3 bases: TGTGCCAGCAGCACGAGGCCTAGCGACTACAATGAGCAGTTCTTC. Looking up the rest from reference TRBV5-4 and TRBJ2-1 gives the full variable domain: ETGVTQSPTHLIKTRGQQVTLRCSSQSGHNTVSWYQQALGQGPQFIFQYYREEENGRGNFPPRFSGLQFPNYSSELNVNALELDDSALYLCASSTRPSDYNEQFFGPGTRLTVL.

This chain links TRBV4-1 with TRBJ2-7; TRBD1 matches at 8 bases. Germline loops: CDR1 MGHRA, CDR2 YSYEKL. The CDR3 is made up of 15 amino acids. Unmatched junction bases numbered 6, after V lost 5 bases and J lost 0 bases. CDR3 sequence reads: CASSARTGSSYEQYF. In DNA, the CDR3 is TGCGCCAGCAGCGCCCGGACAGGGAGCTCCTACGAGCAGTACTTC.

The chain employs TRBV5-1 and TRBJ1-2; 7 bases agree with TRBD1. Germline-derived CDR1 and CDR2 are SGHRS and YFSETQ. Trimming at V came to 4 bases and at J to 8 bases, leaving 14 bases not matched to a gene. This CDR3 region has 15 residues. CDR3 in amino acids: CASSPTTGRGAGYTF. The CDR3 DNA follows: TGCGCCAGCAGCCCAACGACAGGGCGGGGGGCCGGCTACACCTTC.

This clone showed up just once. This rearrangement joins TRBV11-3 to TRBJ2-5; 8 nucleotides match TRBD1. CDR1 SGHNT and CDR2 YENEEA come from the germline V gene. This CDR3 comprises 13 residues. With V trimmed by 3 bases and J by 6 bases, 3 bases remained unmatched. The CDR3 DNA reads as TGTGCCAGCAGCTTCACAGGGGGAAAGACCCAGTACTTC. This gives the protein CASSFTGGKTQYF.

The chain links TRBV19 to TRBJ2-4; maybe TRBD2 (5 bases). This CDR3 is built from 15 residues. Germline lookup yields CDR1 LNHDA and CDR2 SQIVND (reference sequence). The ends were cut back, 5 bases at V and 9 bases at J, with 20 bases in the middle. The CDR3 here is CASSVSGLIAPIQYF. The CDR3 region has the DNA TGTGCCAGTAGTGTATCCGGACTTATTGCCCCCATTCAGTACTTC.

The chain joins TRBV6-1 to TRBJ1-5, with D tentatively TRBD1 (6 bases). The germline CDR1 and CDR2 sequences are MNHNS and SASEGT. This CDR3 comprises 14 residues. V was clipped by 4 bases and J by 3 bases, with 10 bases between them. CDR3 loop: CASSVDRINQPQHF. Here the CDR3 DNA reads TGTGCCAGCAGTGTAGACAGGATCAATCAGCCCCAGCATTTT.

This clone was counted a single time. This chain uses TRBV30 with TRBJ1-5, with D tentatively TRBD1 (5 bases). Trimming cost V 1 base and J 1 base, with 5 bases left between them. CDR3 length equals 13 residues. Germline CDR1 GTSNPN, CDR2 SVGIG (reference sequence). CDR3 protein: CAWSEGSNQPQHF. DNA for the CDR3: TGTGCCTGGAGTGAGGGGAGCAATCAGCCCCAGCATTTT.